This entry features one T cell receptor beta chain sequence. Its antigen is unknown. This entry belongs to a study of response to subunit inactivated influenza vaccine. TCRdb reanalysed the RT-PCR reads using MiXCR and keeps one entry per CDR3 protein. The table has about half a million distinct CDR3 sequences, around 25% seen once. CDR3 length: 14 residues. Per germline, CDR1 MNHEY and CDR2 SVGAGI. V lost 2 bases, J lost 8 bases, and 13 bases lay in between. Study results and limitations: The study's authors posited that every seasonal influenza vaccination enlists few new T cells.

Sample: CD4+ T cells sorted from PBMCs, taken 4 to 6 days after vaccination. This TCR came from a middle-aged man who received an inactivated influenza vaccine. The chain uses TRBV6-5 and TRBJ2-1; tentatively, D is TRBD1 (5 bases). DNA of the CDR3: TGTGCCAGCAGTTACGGGGCCAGAGGCTATGAGCAGTTCTTC. This translates into CASSYGARGYEQFF.